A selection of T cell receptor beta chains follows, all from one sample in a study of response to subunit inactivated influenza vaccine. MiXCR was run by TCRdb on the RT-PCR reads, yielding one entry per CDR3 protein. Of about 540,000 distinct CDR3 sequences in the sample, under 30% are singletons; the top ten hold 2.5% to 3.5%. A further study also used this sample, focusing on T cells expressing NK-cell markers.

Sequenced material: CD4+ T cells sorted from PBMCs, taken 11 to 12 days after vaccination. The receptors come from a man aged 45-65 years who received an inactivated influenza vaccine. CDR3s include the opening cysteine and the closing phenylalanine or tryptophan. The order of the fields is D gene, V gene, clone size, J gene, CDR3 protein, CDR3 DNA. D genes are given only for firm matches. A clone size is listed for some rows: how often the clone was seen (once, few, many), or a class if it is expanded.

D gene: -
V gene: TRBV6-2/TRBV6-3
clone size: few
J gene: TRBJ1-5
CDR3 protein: CASSYQGSPRQPQHF
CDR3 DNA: TGTGCCAGCAGTTATCAGGGGAGCCCTCGGCAGCCCCAGCATTTT

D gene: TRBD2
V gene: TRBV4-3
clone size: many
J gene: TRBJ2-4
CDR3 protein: CASSQGKLGGENIQYF
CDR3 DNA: TGCGCCAGCAGCCAAGGAAAGTTGGGAGGGGAAAACATTCAGTACTTC

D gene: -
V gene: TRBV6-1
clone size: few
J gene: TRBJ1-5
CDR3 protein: CASSEGTSQPQHF
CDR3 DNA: TGTGCCAGCAGTGAAGGGACATCTCAGCCCCAGCATTTT

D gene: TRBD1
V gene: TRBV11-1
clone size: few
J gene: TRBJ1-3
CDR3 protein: CASSRAGTVRGPGNTIYF
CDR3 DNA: TGTGCCAGCAGCCGCGCCGGGACAGTAAGGGGGCCTGGAAACACCATATATTTT

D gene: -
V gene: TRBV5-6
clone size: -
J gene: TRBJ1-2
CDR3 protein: CASSLWDYGYTF
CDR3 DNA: TGTGCCAGCAGCTTGTGGGACTATGGCTACACCTTC

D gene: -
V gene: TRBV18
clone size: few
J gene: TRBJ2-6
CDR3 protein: CASSPSILSGANVLTF
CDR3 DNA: TGTGCCAGCTCACCATCAATTCTCTCTGGGGCCAACGTCCTGACTTTC

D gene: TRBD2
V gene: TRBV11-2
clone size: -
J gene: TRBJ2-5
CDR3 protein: CASSGSGPSGRAPETQYF
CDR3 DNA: TGTGCCAGCAGCGGGAGTGGTCCTAGCGGGAGGGCCCCAGAGACCCAGTACTTC

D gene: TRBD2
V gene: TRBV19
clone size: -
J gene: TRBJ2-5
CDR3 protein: CASQRLAGGQETQYF
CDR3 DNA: TGTGCCAGCCAAAGACTAGCGGGAGGCCAAGAGACCCAGTACTTC

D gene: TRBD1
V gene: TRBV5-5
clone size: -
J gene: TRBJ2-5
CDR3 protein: CASSHRDRTQETQYF
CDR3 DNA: TGTGCCAGCAGCCACCGGGACAGGACGCAAGAGACCCAGTACTTC

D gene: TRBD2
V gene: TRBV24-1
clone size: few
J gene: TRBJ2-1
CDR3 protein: CATSDLDSGISEQFF
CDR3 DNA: TGTGCCACCAGTGATTTGGATAGCGGGATTTCTGAGCAGTTCTTC

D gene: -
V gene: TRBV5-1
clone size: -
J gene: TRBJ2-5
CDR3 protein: CASSFFVERETQYF
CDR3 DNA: TGCGCCAGCAGCTTTTTCGTCGAGCGAGAGACCCAGTACTTC

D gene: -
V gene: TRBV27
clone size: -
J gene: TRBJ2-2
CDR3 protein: CASSLNANTGELFF
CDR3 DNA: TGTGCCAGCAGTTTAAACGCGAACACCGGGGAGCTGTTTTTT

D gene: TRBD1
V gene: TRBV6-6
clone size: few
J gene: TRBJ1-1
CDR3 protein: CASRDRANTEAFF
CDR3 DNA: TGTGCCAGCAGAGACAGGGCTAACACTGAAGCTTTCTTT

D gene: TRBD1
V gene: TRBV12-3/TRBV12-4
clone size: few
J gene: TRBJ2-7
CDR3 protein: CASSLLGQGAKEQYF
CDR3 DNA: TGTGCCAGCAGCCTCCTAGGACAGGGGGCGAAGGAGCAGTACTTC

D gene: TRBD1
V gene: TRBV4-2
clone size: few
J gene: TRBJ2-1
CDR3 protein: CASSQNTGAYNEQFF
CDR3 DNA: TGTGCCAGCAGCCAAAATACAGGGGCGTACAATGAGCAGTTCTTC

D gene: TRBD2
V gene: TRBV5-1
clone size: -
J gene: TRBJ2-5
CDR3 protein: CASSLAKTSGIQETQYF
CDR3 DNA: TGCGCCAGCAGCTTGGCCAAGACTAGCGGAATCCAAGAGACCCAGTACTTC

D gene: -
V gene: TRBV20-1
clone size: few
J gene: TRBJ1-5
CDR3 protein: CSARDGSRWVYQPQHF
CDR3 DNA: TGCAGTGCTAGAGATGGTAGTCGGTGGGTCTATCAGCCCCAGCATTTT

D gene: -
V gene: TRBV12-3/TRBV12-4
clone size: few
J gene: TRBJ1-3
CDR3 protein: CASSPFGRGSSGNTIYF
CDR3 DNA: TGTGCCAGCAGCCCTTTCGGTAGGGGAAGTTCTGGAAACACCATATATTTT

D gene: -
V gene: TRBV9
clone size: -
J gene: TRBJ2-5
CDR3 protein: CASSVGDPSGETQYF
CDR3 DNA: TGTGCCAGCAGCGTAGGAGACCCCTCCGGAGAGACCCAGTACTTC

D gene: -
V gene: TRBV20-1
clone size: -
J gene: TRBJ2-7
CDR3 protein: CSARDSQGGFYEQYF
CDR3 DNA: TGCAGTGCTAGAGATAGCCAGGGGGGTTTCTACGAGCAGTACTTC

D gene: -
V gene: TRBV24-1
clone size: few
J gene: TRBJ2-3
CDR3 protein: CATRSSLGDTQYF
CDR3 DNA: TGTGCCACCAGATCGTCCTTGGGAGATACGCAGTATTTT

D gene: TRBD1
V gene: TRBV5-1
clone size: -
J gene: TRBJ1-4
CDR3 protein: CASRQDRVIEKLFF
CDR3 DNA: TGCGCCAGCAGACAGGACAGGGTGATTGAAAAACTGTTTTTT

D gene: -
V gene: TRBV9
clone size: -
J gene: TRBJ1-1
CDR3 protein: CASSVGLSKNTEAFF
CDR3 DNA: TGTGCCAGCAGCGTAGGACTTTCGAAGAACACTGAAGCTTTCTTT

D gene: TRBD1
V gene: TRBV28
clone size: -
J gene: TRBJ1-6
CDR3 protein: CASKRPGQKRYNSPLHF
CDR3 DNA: TGTGCCAGCAAGCGACCGGGACAGAAACGTTATAATTCACCCCTCCACTTT

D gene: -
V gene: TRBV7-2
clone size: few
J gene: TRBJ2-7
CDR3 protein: CVSSLGGTDEQYF
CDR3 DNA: TGTGTCAGCAGCTTAGGCGGGACAGACGAGCAGTACTTC

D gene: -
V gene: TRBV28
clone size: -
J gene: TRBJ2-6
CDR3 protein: CASSLWAPTGSGANVLTF
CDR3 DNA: TGTGCCAGCAGTTTATGGGCCCCCACAGGGTCTGGGGCCAACGTCCTGACTTTC

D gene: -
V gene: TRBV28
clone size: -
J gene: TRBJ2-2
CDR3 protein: CASTSMAWGRDTGELFF
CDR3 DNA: TGTGCCAGTACCTCGATGGCCTGGGGGCGCGACACCGGGGAGCTGTTTTTT

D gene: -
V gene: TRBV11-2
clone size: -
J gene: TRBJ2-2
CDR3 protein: CASSFMGVDTGELFF
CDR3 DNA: TGTGCCAGCAGCTTTATGGGGGTAGACACCGGGGAGCTGTTTTTT

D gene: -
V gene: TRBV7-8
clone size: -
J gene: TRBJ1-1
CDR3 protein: CASSLAPGRTEAFF
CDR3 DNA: TGTGCCAGCAGCTTAGCTCCAGGGCGAACTGAAGCTTTCTTT

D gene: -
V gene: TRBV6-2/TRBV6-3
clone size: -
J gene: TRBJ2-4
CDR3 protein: CASSYGVGQSLAKNIQYF
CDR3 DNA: TGTGCCAGCAGTTACGGGGTCGGACAGAGCTTAGCCAAAAACATTCAGTACTTC

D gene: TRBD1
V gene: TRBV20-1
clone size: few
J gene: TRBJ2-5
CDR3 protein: CSAYPATGGGGTQYF
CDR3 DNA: TGCAGTGCCTACCCCGCGACAGGGGGTGGAGGGACCCAGTACTTC

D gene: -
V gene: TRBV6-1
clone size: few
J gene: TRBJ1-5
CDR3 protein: CASSDWAQPQHF
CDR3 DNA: TGTGCCAGCAGTGATTGGGCTCAGCCCCAGCATTTT

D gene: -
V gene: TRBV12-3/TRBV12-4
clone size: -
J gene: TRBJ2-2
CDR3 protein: CASSWAGPNTGELFF
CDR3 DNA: TGTGCCAGCAGTTGGGCGGGGCCGAACACCGGGGAGCTGTTTTTT

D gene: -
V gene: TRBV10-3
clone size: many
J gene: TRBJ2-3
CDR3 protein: CATADSAYGDTQYF
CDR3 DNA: TGTGCCACCGCGGACAGCGCTTATGGGGATACGCAGTATTTT

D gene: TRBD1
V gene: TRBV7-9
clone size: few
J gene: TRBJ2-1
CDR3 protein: CASRRDRGGYNEQFF
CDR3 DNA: TGTGCCAGCAGGCGCGACAGGGGAGGATACAATGAGCAGTTCTTC

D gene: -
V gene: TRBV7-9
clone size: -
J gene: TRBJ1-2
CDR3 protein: CASSLEYNYGYTF
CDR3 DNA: TGTGCCAGCAGCTTAGAGTATAACTATGGCTACACCTTC

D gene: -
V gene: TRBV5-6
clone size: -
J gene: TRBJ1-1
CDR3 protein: CASSLGQTEAFF
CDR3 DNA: TGTGCCAGCAGCTTGGGTCAGACTGAAGCTTTCTTT

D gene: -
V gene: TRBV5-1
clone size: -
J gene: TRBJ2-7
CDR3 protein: CASSSRTDAYEQYF
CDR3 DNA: TGCGCCAGCAGCTCGAGGACAGATGCCTACGAGCAGTACTTC

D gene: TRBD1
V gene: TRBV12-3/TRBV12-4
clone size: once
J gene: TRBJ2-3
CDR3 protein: CASSPGQGWTDTQYF
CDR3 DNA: TGTGCCAGCAGTCCAGGACAGGGGTGGACAGATACGCAGTATTTT

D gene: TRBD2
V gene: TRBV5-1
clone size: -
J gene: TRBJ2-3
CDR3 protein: CASSFFLAASTDTQYF
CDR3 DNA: TGCGCCAGCAGCTTCTTCCTAGCGGCTAGCACAGATACGCAGTATTTT

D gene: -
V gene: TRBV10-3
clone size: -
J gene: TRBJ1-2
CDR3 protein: CAISDHPGQSEGGYTF
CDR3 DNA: TGTGCCATCAGTGACCACCCGGGACAATCAGAAGGCGGCTACACCTTC

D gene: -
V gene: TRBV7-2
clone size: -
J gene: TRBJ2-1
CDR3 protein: CASSRLRSGAGEQFF
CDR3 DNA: TGTGCCAGCAGCCGTCTTAGGTCCGGGGCGGGGGAGCAGTTCTTC